This T cell receptor (beta chain) originates from a study of control samples from healthy donors and cancer patients. The CDR3 has 16 residues. The germline gives CDR1 MNHEY, CDR2 SVGEGT. V lost 5 bases to trimming and J lost 5 bases; unmatched junction nucleotides: 10. Produced via immunoSEQ multiplex PCR; TCRdb's table is partial and in-frame only. The table has several thousand clones, over 75% seen once; the top ten hold 20%. This chain connects TRBV6-2 or TRBV6-3 to TRBJ2-2; 8 positions match TRBD1. The sequencing sample was made of PBMCs. The sequence was obtained from a man aged 55 to 70 with colorectal cancer. The CDR3 spells CASSDRGQGRTGELFF. The CDR3 bases are TGTGCCAGCAGTGACCGTGGACAGGGTCGGACCGGGGAGCTGTTTTTT.